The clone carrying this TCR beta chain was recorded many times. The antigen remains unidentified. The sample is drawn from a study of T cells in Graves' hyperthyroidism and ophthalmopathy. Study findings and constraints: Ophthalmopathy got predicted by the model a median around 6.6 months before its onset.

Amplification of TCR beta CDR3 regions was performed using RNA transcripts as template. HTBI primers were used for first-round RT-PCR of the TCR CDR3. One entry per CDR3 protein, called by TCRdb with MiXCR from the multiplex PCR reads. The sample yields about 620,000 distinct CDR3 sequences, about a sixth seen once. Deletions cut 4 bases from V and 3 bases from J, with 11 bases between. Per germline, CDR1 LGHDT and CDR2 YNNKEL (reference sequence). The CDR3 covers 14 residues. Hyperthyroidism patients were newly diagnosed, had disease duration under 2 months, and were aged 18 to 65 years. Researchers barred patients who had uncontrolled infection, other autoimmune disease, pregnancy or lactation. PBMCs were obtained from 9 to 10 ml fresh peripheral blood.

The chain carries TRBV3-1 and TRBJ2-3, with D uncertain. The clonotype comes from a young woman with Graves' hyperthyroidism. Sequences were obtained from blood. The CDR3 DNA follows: TGTGCCAGCAGCCCTGACACCGGTACAGATACGCAGTATTTT. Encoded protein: CASSPDTGTDTQYF.